Listed below are T cell receptor beta chains from one sample, sequenced in a study of cytomegalovirus exposure and HLA in healthy donors. The table came from immunoSEQ multiplex PCR; TCRdb's copy has only in-frame clones and leaves some out. The table lists about 51,000 clones, with roughly a quarter in the top ten. Sequenced: PBMCs. These receptors were obtained from a man between 40 and 49 years old in good health and CMV-seropositive. The conserved cysteine and the conserved F or W are not part of the CDR3 here.

j_call v_call cdr3_aa
TRBJ2-3 TRBV28 ASSLVGTGRSGTQY
TRBJ2-1 TRBV11-1 ASSPGINVHGEQF
TRBJ2-5 TRBV28 ASSLAGGRGETQY
TRBJ1-1 TRBV10-3 AVQVDPATEAF
TRBJ2-1 TRBV7-3 ASSLLPLAGEAHNEQF
TRBJ2-5 TRBV2 ASSGGDFQETQY
TRBJ2-5 TRBV29-1 SVERLAGNIQY
TRBJ2-2 TRBV14 ASSSGQGIGKNTGELF
TRBJ2-5 TRBV19 ASSINRLAEETQY
TRBJ1-2 TRBV7-9 ASSLPGDVYGYT
TRBJ2-7 TRBV6-5 ASRRKTGTGYEQY
TRBJ1-2 TRBV29-1 SVGREVGYGYT
TRBJ2-1 TRBV10-1 ASTSGSYNEQF
TRBJ2-5 TRBV28 ASSLFVSGGRETQY
TRBJ1-5 TRBV10-3 AISESGAVNQPQH
TRBJ2-1 TRBV9 ASTSGEGLAGDEQF
TRBJ2-4 TRBV15 ATSVGGVAKNIQY
TRBJ1-1 TRBV30 AWSSGGILDTEAF
TRBJ1-5 TRBV6-5 ASSLNTGSNQPQH
TRBJ2-1 TRBV7-6 ASSLGSSGHNEQF
. TRBV15 ATRPSGSYEQY
TRBJ2-7 TRBV9 ASSVVSSGGDYEQY
TRBJ1-1 TRBV18 ASSPGHTGNTEAF
TRBJ1-4 TRBV7-9 ASPQPGANEKLF
TRBJ2-1 TRBV2 ASGQGALVNEQF
TRBJ2-1 TRBV27 ASSSGLAGGSYNEQF
TRBJ1-4 TRBV30 AWSLGRGREKLF
TRBJ2-5 TRBV13 ASSLGGRLAETQY
TRBJ2-7 TRBV28 ASSQQLTYEQY
TRBJ2-7 TRBV5-8 ASTLGSGPTYEQY
TRBJ2-1 TRBV18 ASSPNPSVDEQF
TRBJ2-2 TRBV10-2 ASKKDTNTGELF
TRBJ1-5 TRBV6-1 ASSESGYQPQH
TRBJ1-2 TRBV5-1 ASSVDLRGGYT
TRBJ1-3 TRBV19 ASSIRTGSSGNTIY
TRBJ2-4 TRBV28 ASSIGGQAKNIQY
TRBJ1-1 TRBV7-6 ASSQIRVGTGLPNTEAF
TRBJ1-1 TRBV7-9 ASSTSGQAQAF
TRBJ2-7 TRBV6-5 ASSHLGRAGRHEQY
TRBJ2-5 TRBV7-9 ASSLMSSGGWETQY
TRBJ2-7 TRBV5-1 ASSPEAPGTYEQY
TRBJ2-3 TRBV28 AARGRFTDTQY
TRBJ1-1 TRBV18 ASSLIRENTEAF
TRBJ2-7 TRBV9 ASSAGTGTYEQY
TRBJ2-7 TRBV2 ASSVDRGDEQY
TRBJ1-2 TRBV2 ARGQDYGYT
TRBJ1-2 TRBV7-8 ASSRSGTGGLSYT
TRBJ1-5 TRBV28 ASSGGTGHQPQH
TRBJ2-7 TRBV4-2 ASSQGGGTYEQY
TRBJ2-7 TRBV13 ASSHTRDEQY
TRBJ2-5 TRBV7-7 ASSSIPEETQY
TRBJ2-5 TRBV11-3 ASSLAGGAGETQY
TRBJ1-4 TRBV2 ASIPGQVPGRLF